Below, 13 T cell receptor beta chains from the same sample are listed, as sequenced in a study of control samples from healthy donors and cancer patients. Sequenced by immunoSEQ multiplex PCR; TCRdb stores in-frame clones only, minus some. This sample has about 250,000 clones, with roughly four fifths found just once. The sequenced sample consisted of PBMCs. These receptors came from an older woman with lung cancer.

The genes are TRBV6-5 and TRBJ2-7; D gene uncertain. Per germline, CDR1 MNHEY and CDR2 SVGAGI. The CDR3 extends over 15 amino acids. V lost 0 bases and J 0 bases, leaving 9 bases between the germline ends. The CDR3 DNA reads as TGTGCCAGCAGTTACTCGAGGACGGTCTCCTACGAGCAGTACTTC. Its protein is CASSYSRTVSYEQYF.

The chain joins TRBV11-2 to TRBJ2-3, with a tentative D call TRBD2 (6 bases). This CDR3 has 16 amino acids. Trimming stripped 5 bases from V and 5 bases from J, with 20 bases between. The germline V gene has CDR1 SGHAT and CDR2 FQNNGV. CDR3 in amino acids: CASSHPGVATGDTQYF. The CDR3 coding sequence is TGTGCCAGCAGCCACCCGGGGGTAGCCACGGGAGATACGCAGTATTTT.

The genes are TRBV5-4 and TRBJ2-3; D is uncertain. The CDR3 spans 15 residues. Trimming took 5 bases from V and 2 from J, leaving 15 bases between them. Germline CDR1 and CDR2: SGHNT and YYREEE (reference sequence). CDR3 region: CASRGVDPLTDTQYF. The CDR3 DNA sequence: TGTGCCAGCAGAGGCGTCGACCCCCTCACAGATACGCAGTATTTT.

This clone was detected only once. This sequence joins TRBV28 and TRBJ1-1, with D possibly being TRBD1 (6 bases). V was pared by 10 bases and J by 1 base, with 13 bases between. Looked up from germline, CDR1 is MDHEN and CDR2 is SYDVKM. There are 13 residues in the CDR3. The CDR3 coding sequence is TGTGCCACCATCGGGGGGGCGAACACTGAAGCTTTCTTT. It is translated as CATIGGANTEAFF.

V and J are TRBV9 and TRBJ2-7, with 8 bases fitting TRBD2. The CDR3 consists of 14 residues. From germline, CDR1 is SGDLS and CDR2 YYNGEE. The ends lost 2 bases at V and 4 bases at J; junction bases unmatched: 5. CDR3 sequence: CASSVIAGGYEQYF. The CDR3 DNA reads TGTGCCAGCAGCGTCATCGCGGGAGGATACGAGCAGTACTTC.

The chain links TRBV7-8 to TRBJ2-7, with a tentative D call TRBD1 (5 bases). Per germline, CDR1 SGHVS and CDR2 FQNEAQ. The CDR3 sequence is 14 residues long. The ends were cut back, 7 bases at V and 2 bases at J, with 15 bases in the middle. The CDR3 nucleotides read TGTGCCAGCACATTCGACAGAACCCCCTACGAGCAGTACTTC. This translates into CASTFDRTPYEQYF.

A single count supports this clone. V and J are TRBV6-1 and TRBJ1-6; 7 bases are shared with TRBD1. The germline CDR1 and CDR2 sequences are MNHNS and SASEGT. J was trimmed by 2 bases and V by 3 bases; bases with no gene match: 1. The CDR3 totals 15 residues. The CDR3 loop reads CASSETGTYNSPLHF. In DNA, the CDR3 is TGTGCCAGCAGTGAGACAGGGACCTATAATTCACCCCTCCACTTT.

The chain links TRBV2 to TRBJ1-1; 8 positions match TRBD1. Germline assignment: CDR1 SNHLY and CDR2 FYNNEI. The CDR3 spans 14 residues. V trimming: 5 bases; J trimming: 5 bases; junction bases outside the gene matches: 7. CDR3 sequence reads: CASSLQGGSTEAFF. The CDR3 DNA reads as TGTGCCAGCAGTTTACAGGGGGGAAGTACTGAAGCTTTCTTT.

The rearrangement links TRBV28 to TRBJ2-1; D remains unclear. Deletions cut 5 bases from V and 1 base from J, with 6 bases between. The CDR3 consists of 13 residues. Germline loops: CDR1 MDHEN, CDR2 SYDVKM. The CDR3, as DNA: TGTGCCAGCAGTGTGGGATCCTACAATGAGCAGTTCTTC. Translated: CASSVGSYNEQFF.

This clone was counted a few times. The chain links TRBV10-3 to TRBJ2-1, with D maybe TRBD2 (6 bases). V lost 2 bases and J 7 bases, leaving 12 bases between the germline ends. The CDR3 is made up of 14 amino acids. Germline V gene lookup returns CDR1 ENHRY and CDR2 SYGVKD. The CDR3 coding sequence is TGTGCCATCAGTGAGCGGGACTTAGGGAATGAGCAGTTCTTC. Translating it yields CAISERDLGNEQFF.

The CDR3 region is CASSLVHRGNTIYF. For the CDR3, the DNA is TGTGCCAGCAGTTTGGTTCACCGCGGAAACACCATATATTTT. The chain joins TRBV28 to TRBJ1-3; unclear D gene. Trimming left V 3 bases short and J 4 bases short, with 10 bases between. This CDR3 contains 14 residues. Germline CDR1 and CDR2: MDHEN and SYDVKM.

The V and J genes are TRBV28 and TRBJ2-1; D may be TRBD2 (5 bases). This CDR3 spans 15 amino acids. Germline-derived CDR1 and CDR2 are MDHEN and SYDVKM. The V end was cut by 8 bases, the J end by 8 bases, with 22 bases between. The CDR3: CASRGRPTKFHEQFF. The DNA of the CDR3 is TGTGCCAGCCGCGGGCGGCCAACCAAGTTCCATGAGCAGTTCTTC.

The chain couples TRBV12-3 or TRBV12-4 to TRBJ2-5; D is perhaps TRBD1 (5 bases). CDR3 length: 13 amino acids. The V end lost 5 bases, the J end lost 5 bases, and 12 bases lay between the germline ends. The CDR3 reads CASSPGSPETQYF. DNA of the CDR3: TGTGCCAGCAGTCCAGGGTCCCCCGAGACCCAGTACTTC.